This is a list of T cell receptor beta chains from one sample in a study of T cell responses to AZD1222 COVID-19 vaccine. Profiling relied on immunoSEQ multiplex PCR, and the TCRdb table lists in-frame clones only, not all of them. The sample contains roughly 150,000 clones, 88% of which appear only once. The sequencing here drew on peripheral blood, taken on day 0 of MenACWY control vaccination. The source of these receptors is an adult in good health. Both conserved end residues are part of each CDR3. The D gene is left open where the match is weak. Rows may omit the clone size; those that give it use once, few, many or a size class.

NA | TRBJ2-7 | NA | TRBV27 | CASSLGLGISYEQYF | TGTGCCAGCAGTTTGGGCCTAGGGATCTCCTACGAGCAGTACTTC
NA | TRBJ1-3 | NA | TRBV5-1 | CASSLLGTLGNTIYF | TGCGCCAGCAGCTTGCTGGGTACTCTAGGAAACACCATATATTTT
NA | TRBJ1-1 | NA | TRBV27 | CASRSTEAGEAFF | TGTGCCAGCAGATCAACGGAGGCGGGGGAAGCTTTCTTT
NA | TRBJ1-2 | NA | TRBV5-1 | CASSLEGDYGYTF | TGCGCCAGCAGCTTGGAGGGGGACTATGGCTACACCTTC
NA | TRBJ1-2 | NA | TRBV7-2 | CASSLTVNYGYTF | TGTGCCAGCAGCTTAACAGTTAACTATGGCTACACCTTC
NA | TRBJ2-1 | NA | TRBV7-9 | CASSPGGSYNEQFF | TGTGCCAGCAGCCCTGGGGGGAGCTACAATGAGCAGTTCTTC
NA | TRBJ2-3 | NA | TRBV5-6 | CASSLGLTGDTQYF | TGTGCCAGCAGCTTGGGCCTTACGGGGGATACGCAGTATTTT
NA | TRBJ1-4 | NA | TRBV10-2 | CASSEVGRANEKLFF | TGCGCCAGCAGTGAGGTGGGGCGGGCTAATGAAAAACTGTTTTTT
once | TRBJ2-3 | TRBD1 | TRBV7-9 | CASSLGRTGGTDTQYF | TGTGCCAGCAGCTTAGGGCGGACAGGGGGCACAGATACGCAGTATTTT
NA | TRBJ2-7 | TRBD2 | TRBV2 | CASMTELGREFDEQYF | TGTGCCAGCATGACAGAGTTGGGGCGGGAGTTCGACGAGCAGTACTTC
NA | TRBJ1-6 | TRBD1 | TRBV28 | CASSLGGQLNSPLHF | TGTGCCAGCAGTTTAGGGGGACAGCTTAATTCACCCCTCCACTTT
NA | TRBJ2-1 | NA | TRBV4-1 | CASSQRPDRSSYNEQFF | TGCGCCAGCAGCCAACGGCCCGACAGGAGCTCCTACAATGAGCAGTTCTTC
NA | TRBJ1-5 | NA | TRBV7-2 | CASSLGGGSNQPQHF | TGTGCCAGCAGCTTAGGGGGAGGGAGCAATCAGCCCCAGCATTTT
once | TRBJ2-1 | NA | TRBV2 | CASSGNEQFF | TGTGCCAGCAGTGGCAATGAGCAGTTCTTC
NA | TRBJ2-3 | NA | TRBV5-4 | CASSSNTDTQYF | TGTGCCAGCAGCTCGAACACAGATACGCAGTATTTT
NA | TRBJ2-3 | NA | TRBV6-5 | CASIRQEGTDTQYF | TGTGCCAGCATTCGACAGGAGGGTACGGATACGCAGTATTTT
NA | TRBJ2-1 | NA | TRBV27 | CASSLRHEQFF | TGTGCCAGCAGTCTCCGGCATGAGCAGTTCTTC
NA | TRBJ2-3 | TRBD1 | TRBV11-1 | CASSLADRGRTDTQYF | TGTGCCAGCAGCTTAGCCGACAGGGGGCGCACAGATACGCAGTATTTT
NA | TRBJ1-3 | NA | TRBV5-1 | CASSSGQQAGNTIYF | TGCGCCAGCAGCTCAGGCCAGCAGGCAGGAAACACCATATATTTT
NA | TRBJ2-3 | TRBD1 | TRBV18 | CASSPTGSTDTQYF | TGTGCCAGCTCACCGACAGGGAGCACAGATACGCAGTATTTT
NA | TRBJ1-5 | NA | TRBV12-3/TRBV12-4 | CASSLVTKAPQHF | TGTGCCAGCTCCTTAGTGACAAAAGCGCCCCAGCATTTT
NA | TRBJ2-7 | TRBD2 | TRBV19 | CASSIEAGGPYEQYF | TGTGCCAGTAGTATAGAGGCGGGAGGGCCCTACGAGCAGTACTTC
NA | TRBJ2-7 | TRBD2 | TRBV11-2 | CASSLTGGSPYEQYF | TGTGCCAGCAGCTTAACCGGGGGGAGCCCCTACGAGCAGTACTTC
NA | TRBJ2-1 | TRBD1 | TRBV10-3 | CAISGRDRGISYNEQFF | TGTGCCATCAGTGGCCGGGACAGGGGAATTTCCTACAATGAGCAGTTCTTC
NA | TRBJ2-7 | NA | TRBV2 | CASSQPAGERNSYEQYF | TGTGCCAGCAGTCAACCCGCAGGCGAGAGGAACTCCTACGAGCAGTACTTC
once | TRBJ1-6 | TRBD1 | TRBV19 | CASSVTGGWDSPLHF | TGTGCCAGTAGTGTTACAGGGGGTTGGGATTCACCCCTCCACTTT
NA | TRBJ1-2 | NA | TRBV6-5 | CASIPPGVLWGGYTF | TGTGCCAGCATCCCCCCGGGAGTCCTATGGGGTGGCTACACCTTC
NA | TRBJ2-1 | NA | TRBV7-8 | CASSPQREGQFF | TGTGCCAGCAGCCCCCAGCGAGAAGGGCAGTTCTTC
NA | TRBJ2-1 | NA | TRBV5-1 | CASSLGTADEQFF | TGCGCCAGCAGCTTGGGGACGGCCGATGAGCAGTTCTTC
NA | TRBJ1-1 | NA | TRBV28 | CASGRNTEAFF | TGTGCCAGCGGACGGAACACTGAAGCTTTCTTT
NA | TRBJ1-2 | NA | TRBV29-1 | CSVQRSNYGYTF | TGCAGCGTACAGCGGTCAAACTATGGCTACACCTTC
NA | TRBJ1-5 | NA | TRBV7-8 | CASSPQIASNQPQHF | TGTGCCAGCAGCCCTCAGATAGCTAGCAATCAGCCCCAGCATTTT
NA | TRBJ1-6 | NA | TRBV30 | CAWKGPYSPLHF | TGTGCCTGGAAAGGGCCTTACTCACCCCTCCACTTT
NA | TRBJ1-1 | NA | TRBV14 | CASSLLHTEAFF | TGTGCCAGCAGCCTCCTACACACTGAAGCTTTCTTT
NA | TRBJ1-2 | TRBD1 | TRBV11-2 | CASSYGLTGVTF | TGTGCCAGCAGCTATGGGTTGACAGGGGTAACCTTC
few | TRBJ2-2 | NA | TRBV4-1 | CASSSWEGGNTGELFF | TGCGCCAGCAGCTCCTGGGAAGGGGGGAACACCGGGGAGCTGTTTTTT
few | TRBJ2-5 | NA | TRBV4-2 | CASSQGLGQETQYF | TGTGCCAGCAGCCAAGGACTAGGCCAAGAGACCCAGTACTTC
NA | TRBJ1-5 | NA | TRBV19 | CASSIERQPQHF | TGTGCCAGTAGTATAGAGAGGCAGCCCCAGCATTTT
once | TRBJ1-4 | NA | TRBV16 | CASSQSTGLATNEKLFF | TGTGCCAGCAGCCAATCGACAGGCCTTGCAACTAATGAAAAACTGTTTTTT
NA | TRBJ2-5 | NA | TRBV7-2 | CASRRGTMQETQYF | TGTGCCAGCCGGAGGGGGACAATGCAAGAGACCCAGTACTTC
NA | TRBJ1-2 | TRBD1 | TRBV5-1 | CASSEGQDYGYTF | TGCGCCAGCAGCGAGGGACAGGACTATGGCTACACCTTC
NA | TRBJ2-6 | NA | TRBV29-1 | CSVRGLTGANVLTF | TGCAGCGTGCGGGGGCTAACTGGGGCCAACGTCCTGACTTTC
NA | TRBJ2-1 | TRBD2 | TRBV5-6 | CASSFGLANNYNEQFF | TGTGCCAGCAGCTTCGGACTAGCGAACAACTACAATGAGCAGTTCTTC
NA | TRBJ1-6 | NA | TRBV11-3 | CASSPDLYSPLHF | TGTGCCAGCAGCCCGGACTTGTATTCACCCCTCCACTTT
NA | TRBJ2-3 | NA | TRBV7-9 | CASSFGSTDTQYF | TGTGCCAGCAGCTTTGGCAGCACAGATACGCAGTATTTT
NA | TRBJ2-7 | TRBD2 | TRBV18 | CASSPLAGPYEQYF | TGTGCCAGCTCACCCCTAGCGGGCCCCTACGAGCAGTACTTC
NA | TRBJ1-1 | TRBD1 | TRBV5-1 | CASKQGGTEAFF | TGCGCCAGCAAGCAGGGGGGCACTGAAGCTTTCTTT
NA | TRBJ2-7 | NA | TRBV19 | CASRPAQGSEQYF | TGTGCCAGTAGACCAGCACAGGGCAGCGAGCAGTACTTC
NA | TRBJ2-3 | NA | TRBV2 | CASSVRRSTDTQYF | TGTGCCAGCAGTGTAAGGCGGAGCACAGATACGCAGTATTTT
NA | TRBJ2-5 | NA | TRBV7-9 | CASSLREETQYF | TGTGCCAGCAGCTTGCGGGAAGAGACCCAGTACTTC
few | TRBJ2-5 | NA | TRBV7-2 | CASSFRDLKTQYF | TGTGCCAGCAGCTTCCGAGATTTGAAGACCCAGTACTTC
NA | TRBJ1-6 | TRBD1 | TRBV2 | CASRPTGELSPLHF | TGTGCCAGCAGACCGACAGGGGAACTTTCACCCCTCCACTTT
NA | TRBJ1-3 | NA | TRBV9 | CASSSGSSGNTIYF | TGTGCCAGCAGCTCCGGGTCCTCTGGAAACACCATATATTTT
NA | TRBJ1-6 | TRBD1 | TRBV3-1/TRBV3-2 | CASTMGTVLSSYNSPLHF | TGTGCCAGCACTATGGGGACAGTTCTTAGCTCCTATAATTCACCCCTCCACTTT
few | TRBJ1-5 | NA | TRBV2 | CASSENTADQPQHF | TGTGCCAGCAGTGAAAACACGGCGGATCAGCCCCAGCATTTT
NA | TRBJ1-5 | NA | TRBV6-4 | CASSDSKVLNQPQHF | TGTGCCAGCAGTGACTCGAAAGTGCTCAATCAGCCCCAGCATTTT
NA | TRBJ2-2 | TRBD2 | TRBV27 | CASSTLAGGRADYGELFF | TGTGCCAGCAGTACCCTCGCCGGCGGGAGGGCCGACTACGGGGAGCTGTTTTTT